The next 28 T cell receptor beta chains were all read from a single sample in a study of blood T cell repertoires in COVID-19. Sequencing used immunoSEQ multiplex PCR; TCRdb keeps in-frame clones, though not all of them. In the table there are 370,000 or so clones, around 84% of which are singletons. The sequenced material came from peripheral blood. These receptor sequences come from a human donor with acute or convalescent COVID-19. The donor label of this sample is uncertain.

The chain has TRBV30 and TRBJ1-3; TRBD1 might be the D (6 bases). CDR1 is GTSNPN, CDR2 SVGIG, per germline (reference sequence). V was shortened by 3 bases and J by 3 bases, with 12 bases between the two germline ends. CDR3 length: 14 residues. The DNA for the CDR3 is TGTGCCTGGAGGTACACAGGGATTGGAAACACCATATATTTT. Translation: CAWRYTGIGNTIYF.

The V gene is TRBV5-4, the J gene TRBJ2-7; TRBD2 matches 12 bases. The CDR3 is 16 residues long. The V and J ends lost 4 bases and 3 bases, in that order; junction bases with no gene match: 8. Germline-derived CDR1 and CDR2 are SGHNT and YYREEE (reference sequence). In DNA form, the CDR3 reads TGTGCCAGCAGCAACGGACTAGCGGGAACCGTCTACGAGCAGTACTTC. The encoded protein is CASSNGLAGTVYEQYF.

The V call is TRBV18, the J call TRBJ1-1, with 9 bases matching TRBD1. V shed 1 base, J shed 2 bases, and the junction held 8 bases outside the gene matches. Per germline, CDR1 KGHSH and CDR2 LQKENI. This CDR3 has 17 amino acids. Here the CDR3 reads CASSPRSHRGPNTEAFF. The CDR3, as DNA: TGTGCCAGCTCACCACGTAGTCACAGGGGGCCAAACACTGAAGCTTTCTTT.

This clone occurred a few times. The chain has TRBV7-9 and TRBJ1-3; 7 nucleotides line up with TRBD1. CDR1 is SEHNR, CDR2 FQNEAQ, per germline (reference sequence). CDR3 size: 14 residues. V shed 3 bases and J 4 bases; nucleotides not matched to a gene: 3. CDR3 sequence: CASSFPGQGNTIYF. CDR3 DNA: TGTGCCAGCAGCTTCCCGGGACAGGGAAACACCATATATTTT.

This chain's CDR3 is CASSPPDNLNTEAFF. In DNA, the CDR3 is TGCGCCAGCAGCCCTCCCGACAACTTGAACACTGAAGCTTTCTTT. The chain has TRBV5-1 and TRBJ1-1, with D unresolved. V lost 4 bases and J 0 bases, leaving 13 bases between the germline ends. The CDR3 is made up of 15 amino acids. Germline lookup yields CDR1 SGHRS and CDR2 YFSETQ. Full variable domain (missing parts from reference TRBV5-1 and TRBJ1-1): KAGVTQTPRYLIKTRGQQVTLSCSPISGHRSVSWYQQTPGQGLQFLFEYFSETQRNKGNFPGRFSGRQFSNSRSEMNVSTLELGDSALYLCASSPPDNLNTEAFFGQGTRLTVV.

This clone was observed a handful of times. The chain is built from TRBV7-2 and TRBJ1-3; D remains ambiguous. Trimming took 5 bases from V and 3 from J, leaving 8 bases between them. The CDR3 has 13 amino acids. Germline loops: CDR1 SGHTA, CDR2 FQGNSA. The CDR3 region has the DNA TGTGCCAGCAGCCGCGGGAGTGGAAACACCATATATTTT. Its protein is CASSRGSGNTIYF.

The V gene is TRBV6-5, the J gene TRBJ1-2, with D maybe TRBD1 (5 bases). Looked up from germline, CDR1 is MNHEY and CDR2 is SVGAGI. The CDR3 extends over 13 amino acids. Trimming stripped 8 bases from V and 4 bases from J, with 14 bases between. Here the CDR3 reads CASYFYRSYGYTF. Here the CDR3 DNA reads TGTGCCAGCTACTTCTACAGGTCCTATGGCTACACCTTC.

In its sample, this clone was seen once. The rearrangement links TRBV18 to TRBJ1-5; no definite D call. With 3 bases removed from V and 4 bases from J, the gap between germline ends came to 10 bases. CDR3 size: 14 residues. Germline CDR1 is KGHSH and CDR2 is LQKENI. In DNA, the CDR3 is TGTGCCAGCTCACCCCAGTCTTCAAATCAGCCCCAGCATTTT. It specifies CASSPQSSNQPQHF.

The chain joins TRBV2 to TRBJ2-1, with a tentative D call TRBD2 (5 bases). Germline V gives CDR1 SNHLY, CDR2 FYNNEI. This CDR3 comprises 13 residues. V was trimmed by 7 bases and J by 6 bases, leaving 13 bases between them. CDR3 region: CASTRGELNEQFF. Written as DNA, the CDR3 is TGTGCCAGCACACGGGGAGAGCTCAATGAGCAGTTCTTC.

The gene calls are TRBV10-3 and TRBJ1-1, with D perhaps TRBD1 (5 bases). This CDR3 spans 14 amino acids. V gave up 8 bases and J gave up 3 bases, with 16 bases separating them. The V gene's germline CDR1 is ENHRY and CDR2 SYGVKD. The CDR3 DNA follows: TGTGCCATCCCCCCAGGGCGGGAATACACTGAAGCTTTCTTT. It specifies CAIPPGREYTEAFF.

The chain uses TRBV29-1 and TRBJ2-5; perhaps TRBD2 as D (6 bases). Per the germline V gene, CDR1 is SQVTM and CDR2 is ANQGSEA. The CDR3 has 12 residues. V lost 5 bases, J lost 5 bases, and 12 bases lay in between. CDR3 amino acids: CSVLPRGETQYF. The CDR3 nucleotides read TGCAGCGTTCTACCTCGGGGGGAGACCCAGTACTTC. The whole variable domain, filled in from reference TRBV29-1 and TRBJ2-5, reads SAVISQKPSRDICQRGTSLTIQCQVDSQVTMMFWYRQQPGQSLTLIATANQGSEATYESGFVIDKFPISRPNLTFSTLTVSNMSPEDSSIYLCSVLPRGETQYFGPGTRLLVL.

V usage is TRBV12-3 or TRBV12-4 and J usage is TRBJ2-7; D perhaps matches TRBD2 (5 bases). The CDR3 spans 11 residues. The V end lost 5 bases, the J end lost 7 bases, and 9 bases lay between the germline ends. For the CDR3, the DNA is TGTGCCAGCAGTCGGGGTTGGGAGCAGTACTTC. Translated: CASSRGWEQYF.

The chain has TRBV11-2 and TRBJ1-4, with a weak D call TRBD1 (6 bases). From germline, CDR1 is SGHAT and CDR2 FQNNGV. V was cut by 5 bases and J by 0 bases, with 13 bases left in between. The CDR3 has 16 residues. CDR3 region: CASSLRTGTTNEKLFF. The CDR3 nucleotides are TGTGCCAGCAGCCTACGTACAGGGACAACTAATGAAAAACTGTTTTTT.

The CDR3 loop reads CASSVGHGGRLFPGNTIYF. Here the CDR3 DNA reads TGTGCCAGCAGCGTCGGACACGGTGGACGTTTGTTTCCTGGAAACACCATATATTTT. V gene TRBV13 combines with J gene TRBJ1-3, with D possibly matching TRBD1 (5 bases). CDR3 length equals 19 residues. The germline V gene has CDR1 PRHDT and CDR2 FYEKMQ (reference sequence). Trimming took off 5 bases at V and 2 bases at J, with 25 bases between the two ends. The full variable domain, rest sourced from reference TRBV13 and TRBJ1-3, is AAGVIQSPRHLIKEKRETATLKCYPIPRHDTVYWYQQGPGQDPQFLISFYEKMQSDKGSIPDRFSAQQFSDYHSELNMSSLELGDSALYFCASSVGHGGRLFPGNTIYFGEGSWLTVV.

This rearrangement joins TRBV7-7 to TRBJ2-7, with 7 positions matching TRBD1. Germline V gene data show CDR1 as SSHAT and CDR2 as FNYEAQ (reference sequence). The CDR3 covers 13 residues. Trimming at V came to 1 base and at J to 6 bases, leaving 3 bases not matched to a gene. CDR3 residues: CASSLVQGFEQYF. The CDR3 bases are TGTGCCAGCAGCTTAGTACAGGGGTTCGAGCAGTACTTC.

The chain carries TRBV2 and TRBJ1-6; 7 bases agree with TRBD1. The trim removed 2 bases at V and 4 bases at J, leaving 5 bases unmatched. The germline V gene encodes CDR1 SNHLY and CDR2 FYNNEI. This CDR3 is 16 amino acids long. CDR3: CASSEQGGDYNSPLHF. The CDR3 DNA reads as TGTGCCAGCAGTGAACAGGGGGGCGATTATAATTCACCCCTCCACTTT.

The chain uses TRBV19 and TRBJ1-1, with D maybe TRBD1 (6 bases). This CDR3 is 15 amino acids long. Trimming took 3 bases from V and 0 from J, leaving 11 bases between them. CDR1 and CDR2 (germline): LNHDA, SQIVND (reference sequence). The CDR3 region is CASSITGFMNTEAFF. The CDR3 DNA follows: TGTGCCAGTAGTATTACAGGGTTCATGAACACTGAAGCTTTCTTT. Based on the CDR3 plus reference TRBV19 and TRBJ1-1, the full variable domain is DGGITQSPKYLFRKEGQNVTLSCEQNLNHDAMYWYRQDPGQGLRLIYYSQIVNDFQKGDIAEGYSVSREKKESFPLTVTSAQKNPTAFYLCASSITGFMNTEAFFGQGTRLTVV.

Only a few counts were recorded for this clone. The chain uses TRBV11-3 and TRBJ2-1, with 9 bases lining up with TRBD2. This CDR3 comprises 13 residues. J was trimmed by 8 bases and V by 6 bases; bases with no gene match: 5. The germline V gene has CDR1 SGHNT and CDR2 YENEEA. The CDR3 protein is CASRRSGGHEQFF. CDR3 sequence (DNA): TGTGCCAGCAGACGTAGCGGGGGACATGAGCAGTTCTTC.

This chain uses TRBV18 with TRBJ1-5; 7 nucleotides agree with TRBD1. Germline values: CDR1 KGHSH, CDR2 LQKENI. The CDR3 loop spans 14 amino acids. V lost 6 bases, J lost 4 bases, and 6 bases stayed unmatched. CDR3 in DNA: TGTGCCAGCTCCCGCGACAGGGAGAATCAGCCCCAGCATTTT. Amino acid sequence: CASSRDRENQPQHF.

The chain uses TRBV5-5 and TRBJ2-5; the D gene is possibly TRBD1 (6 bases). Germline assignment: CDR1 SGHKS and CDR2 YYEKEE (reference sequence). CDR3 length equals 12 residues. Trimming removed 0 bases from V and 8 bases from J, with 8 bases in between. CDR3 nucleotides: TGTGCCAGCAGCTTGGTACAGGGAACCCAGTACTTC. This encodes CASSLVQGTQYF.

This chain uses TRBV5-1 with TRBJ2-2; D ambiguous. V lost 2 bases and J lost 2, with 7 bases in between. CDR1 is SGHRS, CDR2 YFSETQ, per germline. CDR3 size: 14 residues. The CDR3 DNA is TGCGCCAGCAGCTTCGAGCAAAACACCGGGGAGCTGTTTTTT. This codes for CASSFEQNTGELFF.

V and J are TRBV27 and TRBJ2-7; 9 bases are a match to TRBD2. Germline V gives CDR1 MNHEY, CDR2 SMNVEV (reference sequence). The CDR3 is 11 residues long. The junction had 6 bases not matched to a gene; V was cut back by 8 bases and J by 10 bases. CDR3 protein: CASQGLAQQYF. CDR3 DNA sequence: TGTGCCAGCCAGGGACTAGCACAACAGTACTTC.

The chain couples TRBV6-7 to TRBJ1-1; D is unclear. TRBV6-7 belongs to the ORF category, with a function that is uncertain. The CDR3 totals 13 residues. V was pared by 9 bases and J by 0 bases, with 11 bases between. CDR3: CARRFGMNTEAFF. DNA of the CDR3: TGTGCCAGGCGGTTCGGAATGAACACTGAAGCTTTCTTT.

The chain links TRBV19 to TRBJ1-5; D is uncertain. Germline CDR1 LNHDA, CDR2 SQIVND (reference sequence). The CDR3 has 15 residues. V lost 3 bases and J lost 0, with 9 bases in between. DNA of the CDR3: TGTGCCAGTAGTATTGCGGCGAATAGCAATCAGCCCCAGCATTTT. This sequence encodes CASSIAANSNQPQHF.

This chain uses TRBV5-1 with TRBJ2-5, with 8 bases aligning to TRBD1. V shed 4 bases and J 1 base; nucleotides not matched to a gene: 9. Germline V gene sequence: CDR1 SGHRS, CDR2 YFSETQ. The CDR3 runs 16 residues. CDR3 in DNA: TGCGCCAGCAGCCACGGACAGGGTTTGGGCCAAGAGACCCAGTACTTC. Its translation is CASSHGQGLGQETQYF.

This chain links TRBV11-2 with TRBJ1-2; D perhaps matches TRBD1 (6 bases). The CDR3 has 17 amino acids. V was shortened by 5 bases and J by 4 bases, with 23 bases between the two germline ends. From germline, CDR1 is SGHAT and CDR2 FQNNGV. CDR3 protein: CASSLSTDSNTPYGYTF. In DNA, the CDR3 is TGTGCCAGCAGCCTTTCGACGGACAGCAACACGCCCTATGGCTACACCTTC.

The genes are TRBV27 and TRBJ1-1; D is perhaps TRBD1 (5 bases). Germline CDR1 and CDR2: MNHEY and SMNVEV (reference sequence). The CDR3 loop spans 14 amino acids. V was shortened by 6 bases and J by 3 bases, with 14 bases between the two germline ends. CDR3 in amino acids: CASRKGVDHTEAFF. The CDR3 region has the DNA TGTGCCAGCAGAAAAGGGGTGGACCACACTGAAGCTTTCTTT.

This chain connects TRBV24-1 to TRBJ1-2; weak D call: TRBD1 (6 bases). Germline assignment: CDR1 KGHDR and CDR2 SFDVKD. This CDR3 spans 14 amino acids. The V end lost 4 bases, the J end lost 5 bases, and 13 bases lay between the germline ends. CDR3 sequence (DNA): TGTGCCACCAGTGAATCAGGGGTGAGGTATGGCTACACCTTC. It codes for CATSESGVRYGYTF.